The source of this TCR beta chain is a study of blood T cell dynamics during melanoma immunotherapy. Time point noted: pre-treatment baseline. Clones were read by immunoSEQ multiplex PCR, and TCRdb kept only the in-frame ones, dropping some. In the table there are 9,000 to 10,000 clones, around 85% of which are singletons. The sequences come from blood, collected from a patient treated with checkpoint blockade. This receptor was identified in a human donor with melanoma.

CDR3 sequence (DNA): TGTGCCAGCAGTCGCAACAGGGTCCACGAGCAGTACTTC. This encodes CASSRNRVHEQYF. The rearrangement links TRBV5-4 to TRBJ2-7; the D gene is possibly TRBD1 (6 bases). The CDR3 runs 13 residues. Trimming cost V 5 bases and J 5 bases, with 14 bases left between them. Germline CDR1 and CDR2: SGHNT and YYREEE (reference sequence). Together with reference TRBV5-4 and TRBJ2-7, the CDR3 gives the full variable domain: ETGVTQSPTHLIKTRGQQVTLRCSSQSGHNTVSWYQQALGQGPQFIFQYYREEENGRGNFPPRFSGLQFPNYSSELNVNALELDDSALYLCASSRNRVHEQYFGPGTRLTVT.